The 22 T cell receptor beta chains reported below all come from one sample, sequenced in a study of naive and memory T cell subsets. The SP2 primer and nested alpha and beta constant region primers amplified ligated cDNA in four rounds. One entry per CDR3 protein results from TCRdb running MiXCR on the 5' RACE reads. The table has around 48,000 distinct CDR3 sequences, about 4.5% seen once. An oligonucleotide containing a UMI was ligated to the 3' end of TCR cDNA. The receptor set was obtained from a female donor in good health.

This clonotype has a count of ten or more. The chain combines TRBV25-1 with TRBJ2-5, with D perhaps assigned TRBD1 or TRBD2 (5 bases each). The germline gives CDR1 MGHDK, CDR2 SYGVNS. This CDR3 contains 14 residues. V lost 3 bases and J 7 bases, leaving 15 bases between the germline ends. The CDR3, as DNA: TGTGCCAGCAGTGATCAGCTCGCTGGGGGGACCCAGTACTTC. Residues: CASSDQLAGGTQYF. The entire variable domain, with the rest obtained from reference TRBV25-1 and TRBJ2-5, is as follows: EADIYQTPRYLVIGTGKKITLECSQTMGHDKMYWYQQDPGMELHLIHYSYGVNSTEKGDLSSESTVSRIRTEHFPLTLESARPSHTSQYLCASSDQLAGGTQYFGPGTRLLVL.

This clonotype has ten or more counts. J is TRBJ2-7 and V is TRBV12-3 or TRBV12-4; 8 nucleotides line up with TRBD1. The ends lost 6 bases at V and 2 bases at J; junction bases unmatched: 6. The CDR3 sequence is 14 residues long. For the CDR3, the DNA is TGTGCCAGCAGCCCAGGACAGGGAGCCTACGAGCAGTACTTC. This translates into CASSPGQGAYEQYF.

This clonotype showed up many times. The rearrangement joins TRBV18 to TRBJ1-5; D remains ambiguous. Per the germline V gene, CDR1 is KGHSH and CDR2 is LQKENI. The length of the CDR3 is 13 residues. Trimming cost V 5 bases and J 3 bases, with 8 bases left between them. In nucleotides, the CDR3 is TGTGCCAGCTCAAGACAAGACAATCAGCCCCAGCATTTT. As protein: CASSRQDNQPQHF.

This clonotype was seen repeatedly, ten times or more. The chain joins TRBV5-6 to TRBJ2-1; D remains ambiguous. Looked up from germline, CDR1 is SGHDT and CDR2 is YYEEEE. V was trimmed by 3 bases and J by 9 bases, leaving 10 bases between them. The CDR3 extends over 12 amino acids. Here the CDR3 reads CASSSLVREQFF. The CDR3 DNA follows: TGTGCCAGCAGCTCCCTCGTCCGTGAGCAGTTCTTC.

The genes are TRBV30 and TRBJ2-1; possible D gene TRBD2, 5 bases. Trimming removed 0 bases at V and 0 bases at J, with 12 bases between. The CDR3 consists of 16 residues. Germline V gene data show CDR1 as GTSNPN and CDR2 as SVGIG (reference sequence). CDR3 protein: CAWSVLSSGSYNEQFF. The DNA for the CDR3 is TGTGCCTGGAGTGTACTTTCCAGCGGCTCCTACAATGAGCAGTTCTTC.

This clonotype showed up many times. This rearrangement joins TRBV10-3 to TRBJ2-2, with 7 positions matching TRBD2. This CDR3 is 16 amino acids long. The V gene end was trimmed by 0 bases and the J gene end by 6 bases; junction bases not matched to a gene: 7. Germline V CDR1 and CDR2: ENHRY, SYGVKD. Written as DNA, the CDR3 is TGTGCCATCAGTGAGTCTTCTAGCGGCCTGGCCGGGGAGCTGTTTTTT. It encodes CAISESSSGLAGELFF.

The chain uses TRBV6-5 and TRBJ2-1, with 11 bases fitting TRBD2. CDR1 and CDR2 from the germline V gene are MNHEY and SVGAGI. Trimming removed 2 bases from V and 4 bases from J; junction bases left unmatched: 10. The CDR3 totals 18 residues. CDR3 sequence: CASSYPLTGTSGYNEQFF. CDR3 nucleotide sequence: TGTGCCAGCAGTTACCCTCTTACCGGGACTAGCGGTTACAATGAGCAGTTCTTC.

At least ten counts were recorded for this clonotype. The chain employs TRBV6-2 or TRBV6-3 and TRBJ2-1; 10 bases align to TRBD2. This CDR3 has 15 amino acids. Germline V gene sequence: CDR1 MNHEY, CDR2 SVGEGT. Trimming took 2 bases from V and 7 from J; bases not matched to a gene: 5. CDR3 in amino acids: CASSYEASGRNEQFF. In nucleotides, the CDR3 is TGTGCCAGCAGTTACGAGGCTAGCGGGAGAAATGAGCAGTTCTTC.

This clonotype was detected many times. The CDR3 reads CASSYDWDQPQHF. CDR3 bases: TGTGCCAGCAGTTACGACTGGGATCAGCCCCAGCATTTT. The chain combines TRBV28 with TRBJ1-5; D ambiguous. The CDR3 length is 13 residues. Trimming removed 4 bases at V and 5 bases at J, with 9 bases between. Per the germline V gene, CDR1 is MDHEN and CDR2 is SYDVKM. The full variable domain, completed using reference TRBV28 and TRBJ1-5, is DVKVTQSSRYLVKRTGEKVFLECVQDMDHENMFWYRQDPGLGLRLIYFSYDVKMKEKGDIPEGYSVSREKKERFSLILESASTNQTSMYLCASSYDWDQPQHFGDGTRLSIL.

This clonotype has at least ten counts. This chain joins TRBV5-1 and TRBJ1-3; D possibly corresponds to TRBD1 (5 bases). Germline values: CDR1 SGHRS, CDR2 YFSETQ. Trimming left V 3 bases short and J 2 bases short, with 9 bases between. CDR3 size: 14 residues. The CDR3 DNA sequence: TGCGCCAGCAGCTCCCCAGGGACTGGAAACACCATATATTTT. It translates to CASSSPGTGNTIYF.

This clonotype was recorded many times. The V gene is TRBV12-3 or TRBV12-4, the J gene TRBJ2-2; 9 positions agree with TRBD2. V was pared by 4 bases and J by 1 base, with 10 bases of the junction left unmatched. CDR3 length: 18 amino acids. The CDR3, as DNA: TGTGCCAGCAGTTCCCCGGGGGGAGCGGGAGGGAACACCGGGGAGCTGTTTTTT. Protein: CASSSPGGAGGNTGELFF.

Ten or more counts support this clonotype. The genes are TRBV6-2 or TRBV6-3 and TRBJ1-1, with D perhaps matching TRBD1 (6 bases). The V end was cut by 5 bases, the J end by 6 bases, with 13 bases between. The CDR3 is 13 amino acids. CDR1 MNHEY and CDR2 SVGEGT come from the germline V gene. CDR3 loop: CASSPQGRAEAFF. The CDR3 DNA reads as TGTGCCAGCAGTCCACAGGGACGCGCTGAAGCTTTCTTT.

This clonotype showed up many times. This sequence joins TRBV18 and TRBJ1-2; D is uncertain. CDR1 is KGHSH, CDR2 LQKENI, per germline. Trimming removed 3 bases at V and 2 bases at J, with 13 bases between. The CDR3 extends over 15 amino acids. CDR3 sequence reads: CASSPGGRPNYGYTF. The CDR3, as DNA: TGTGCCAGCTCACCTGGTGGCAGACCGAACTATGGCTACACCTTC.

This clonotype was seen repeatedly, ten times or more. The V gene is TRBV27, the J gene TRBJ2-7; D gene uncertain. The CDR3 spans 16 residues. CDR1 and CDR2 (germline): MNHEY, SMNVEV (reference sequence). With 2 bases removed from V and 0 bases from J, the gap between germline ends came to 14 bases. CDR3 amino acids: CASSLNRGEASYEQYF. The CDR3 DNA is TGTGCCAGCAGTTTAAATCGAGGTGAGGCCTCCTACGAGCAGTACTTC.

The chain joins TRBV5-1 to TRBJ1-3, with D perhaps matching TRBD1 (5 bases). This CDR3 comprises 17 residues. Looked up from germline, CDR1 is SGHRS and CDR2 is YFSETQ. The germline V and J ends were trimmed by 7 bases and 0 bases, with 20 bases remaining between them. CDR3 DNA: TGCGCCAGCCTTAGGGAAAAGGACACGTTCTCTGGAAACACCATATATTTT. It codes for CASLREKDTFSGNTIYF.

Concerning this clonotype itself: It may be a read error: a sequence one base away is much more abundant. This rearrangement joins TRBV7-3 to TRBJ2-5, with D possibly TRBD2 on 5 matching bases. V lost 4 bases to trimming and J lost 4 bases, with 13 bases between them. The CDR3 covers 14 residues. The V gene's germline CDR1 is SGHTA and CDR2 FQGTGA. For the CDR3, the DNA is TGTGCCAGCAGCTGGGGAGTCCAATTAGAGACCCAGTACTTC. Residues: CASSWGVQLETQYF.

This clonotype was seen repeatedly, ten times or more. The chain couples TRBV6-5 to TRBJ1-6; tentative D call: TRBD1 (5 bases). Germline CDR1 and CDR2: MNHEY and SVGAGI. This CDR3 is 14 amino acids long. V was trimmed by 7 bases and J by 5 bases, leaving 12 bases between them. The CDR3 region has the DNA TGTGCCAGCACGCGACAGACGAATAATTCACCCCTCCACTTT. Translation: CASTRQTNNSPLHF.

In this sample, this clonotype turned up a few times. One junction end does not reproduce the germline sequence, and a read error may be involved. V is TRBV19 and J is TRBJ2-5, with 11 bases fitting TRBD2. The CDR3 is 17 residues long. The germline V gene has CDR1 LNHDA and CDR2 SQIVND (reference sequence). CDR3 region: CASSIISLAGDQQTQYF. The CDR3 bases are TGTGCCAGTAGTATAATCTCACTAGCGGGAGACCAACAGACCCAGTACTTC.

At least ten counts were recorded for this clonotype. The chain joins TRBV12-3 or TRBV12-4 to TRBJ1-2; 8 nucleotides line up with TRBD1. V shed 3 bases, J shed 6 bases, and the junction held 3 bases outside the gene matches. This CDR3 has 13 amino acids. The CDR3 loop reads CASSLYRGDGYTF. CDR3 in DNA: TGTGCCAGCAGTTTGTACAGGGGGGATGGCTACACCTTC.

To note about this clonotype: A single base separates this from a much larger clone, so it may be a read error. The genes are TRBV6-5 and TRBJ1-1; D uncertain. Trimming cost V 7 bases and J 1 base, with 13 bases left between them. There are 14 residues in the CDR3. Germline CDR1 MNHEY, CDR2 SVGAGI. The CDR3 sequence: CASTRSGENTEAFF. CDR3 sequence (DNA): TGTGCCAGCACCCGTTCCGGCGAGAACACTGAAGCTTTCTTT.

This clonotype showed up many times. J is TRBJ2-7 and V is TRBV12-3 or TRBV12-4; perhaps D is TRBD1 or TRBD2 (5 bases each). The ends were cut back, 2 bases at V and 1 base at J, with 9 bases in the middle. CDR3 length equals 14 residues. The CDR3 region has the DNA TGTGCCAGCAGTTTACCGGGGCGATCCTACGAGCAGTACTTC. It is translated as CASSLPGRSYEQYF.

This clonotype appeared many times. The V gene is TRBV4-2, the J gene TRBJ2-7; TRBD1 matches 8 bases. The germline V gene has CDR1 LGHNA and CDR2 YNFKEQ. Trimming removed 8 bases from V and 2 bases from J; junction bases left unmatched: 11. The CDR3 is 15 amino acids. CDR3 DNA sequence: TGTGCCAGCGGACTATTACAGGGGGAACCCTACGAGCAGTACTTC. Translating it yields CASGLLQGEPYEQYF.